This T cell receptor (beta chain) derives from a study of blood T cells in healthy people across ages. Study-level findings and limits: TCR beta diversity was tightly associated with the proportion of naive T cells.

Primed by a sample-barcoded 5' primer and a J-beta primer mix, a second PCR proceeded for about 7 to 11 cycles. Each cDNA was tagged by a template-switch adaptor containing 12 random nucleotides. MiXCR, run by TCRdb on the 5' RACE reads, gives a single entry per CDR3 protein. Here the sample spans 1.4 million or so distinct CDR3 sequences, approximately 39% being singletons. PBMCs numbering at least 7 million were isolated per sample. For this clonotype: Its antigen is not known.

The sample was blood. The TCR was taken from a woman in her late teens or twenties in good health.

The CDR3 sequence: CASSLVVLFPYNEQYF. The CDR3 DNA sequence: TGTGCCAGCAGCTTAGTAGTACTATTCCCCTACAATGAGCAGTACTTC. The V gene is TRBV7-8, the J gene TRBJ2-7; no clear D gene. Germline CDR1 SGHVS, CDR2 FQNEAQ. The CDR3 is 16 amino acids. The V end was cut by 1 base, the J end by 7 bases, with 20 bases between.